A selection of T cell receptor beta chains follows, all from one sample in a study of T-cell reconstitution after alpha-beta-depleted transplantation in children. TCRdb reanalysed the PCR reads using MiXCR and keeps one entry per CDR3 protein. The table records about 360,000 distinct CDR3 sequences, about 14% of them present only once. Sequencing used PBMCs, obtained from the stem cell graft. All receptors derive from a human donor who donated a stem cell graft to a child with Fanconi anemia. CDR3s include the opening cysteine and the closing phenylalanine or tryptophan. Fields, in order: CDR3 length, D gene, J gene, V gene, clone size, CDR3 protein, CDR3 DNA. The D gene is left open where the match is weak. Clone size is given for some rows only: seen once, a few or many times, or a class if the clone is expanded.

length: 12; D: NA; J: TRBJ1-1; V: TRBV6-2/TRBV6-3; size: few; CDR3: CASRETRTEAFF; DNA: TGTGCCAGCAGGGAGACACGAACTGAAGCTTTCTTT
length: 13; D: NA; J: TRBJ2-5; V: TRBV10-1; size: many; CDR3: CASSESLQETQYF; DNA: TGCGCCAGCAGTGAGTCCCTTCAAGAGACCCAGTACTTC
length: 13; D: NA; J: TRBJ2-3; V: TRBV6-2/TRBV6-3; size: few; CDR3: CASSQRRRDTQYF; DNA: TGTGCCAGCAGTCAACGGCGCCGAGATACGCAGTATTTT
length: 13; D: NA; J: TRBJ2-7; V: TRBV7-9; size: NA; CDR3: CASSLALSYEQYF; DNA: TGTGCCAGCAGCTTAGCTCTCTCCTACGAGCAGTACTTC
length: 14; D: TRBD2; J: TRBJ2-2; V: TRBV29-1; size: few; CDR3: CSVRTSLNTGELFF; DNA: TGCAGCGTTCGGACTAGCTTGAACACCGGGGAGCTGTTTTTT
length: 14; D: NA; J: TRBJ1-5; V: TRBV5-6; size: few; CDR3: CASSFRAPNQPQHF; DNA: TGTGCCAGCAGCTTCCGGGCCCCAAATCAGCCCCAGCATTTT
length: 14; D: TRBD2; J: TRBJ2-3; V: TRBV20-1; size: few; CDR3: CSARPSGGLDTQYF; DNA: TGCAGTGCTCGCCCTAGCGGGGGGCTGGATACGCAGTATTTT
length: 13; D: NA; J: TRBJ2-1; V: TRBV29-1; size: NA; CDR3: CSVEEGVSNEQFF; DNA: TGCAGCGTTGAGGAGGGGGTTAGCAATGAGCAGTTCTTC
length: 12; D: TRBD1; J: TRBJ2-1; V: TRBV7-9; size: few; CDR3: CASSPRGQKQFF; DNA: TGTGCCAGCAGCCCCAGGGGGCAGAAGCAGTTCTTC
length: 14; D: TRBD1; J: TRBJ1-1; V: TRBV5-1; size: NA; CDR3: CASSATTGETEAFF; DNA: TGCGCCAGCAGCGCCACAACAGGGGAAACAGAAGCTTTCTTT
length: 12; D: NA; J: TRBJ1-1; V: TRBV7-9; size: many; CDR3: CASSLTHTEAFF; DNA: TGTGCCAGCAGCTTAACCCACACTGAAGCTTTCTTT
length: 16; D: NA; J: TRBJ1-2; V: TRBV12-3/TRBV12-4; size: many; CDR3: CASSLKGRALWDGYTF; DNA: TGTGCCAGCAGTTTAAAGGGGCGGGCGCTCTGGGATGGCTACACCTTC
length: 13; D: NA; J: TRBJ1-1; V: TRBV12-3/TRBV12-4; size: many; CDR3: CASSLGENTEAFF; DNA: TGTGCCAGCAGTTTAGGGGAGAACACTGAAGCTTTCTTT
length: 13; D: NA; J: TRBJ2-2; V: TRBV10-3; size: many; CDR3: CATRRPGTGELFF; DNA: TGTGCCACCCGAAGACCAGGCACCGGGGAGCTGTTTTTT
length: 13; D: NA; J: TRBJ1-2; V: TRBV9; size: NA; CDR3: CASSPGGFGGYTF; DNA: TGTGCCAGCAGCCCGGGGGGATTCGGTGGCTACACCTTC
length: 14; D: TRBD1; J: TRBJ1-1; V: TRBV2; size: few; CDR3: CASSRPGQYTEAFF; DNA: TGTGCCAGCTCCCGACCGGGACAGTACACTGAAGCTTTCTTT
length: 19; D: TRBD2; J: TRBJ2-1; V: TRBV12-3/TRBV12-4; size: few; CDR3: CASSFGGSPLAGGLGEQFF; DNA: TGTGCCAGCAGTTTCGGAGGGAGCCCACTAGCGGGGGGGCTTGGGGAGCAGTTCTTC
length: 12; D: NA; J: TRBJ2-1; V: TRBV3-1; size: many; CDR3: CASSRSDNEQFF; DNA: TGTGCCAGCAGCCGCAGTGACAATGAGCAGTTCTTC
length: 16; D: NA; J: TRBJ1-5; V: TRBV5-5; size: many; CDR3: CASSRAALMGNQPQHF; DNA: TGTGCCAGCAGCCGGGCTGCCCTGATGGGCAATCAGCCCCAGCATTTT
length: 16; D: TRBD1; J: TRBJ1-4; V: TRBV5-1; size: few; CDR3: CASSFYSRGPNEKLFF; DNA: TGCGCCAGCAGCTTCTATAGCAGGGGGCCGAATGAAAAACTGTTTTTT
length: 12; D: NA; J: TRBJ2-1; V: TRBV20-1; size: NA; CDR3: CSARDRFNEQFF; DNA: TGCAGTGCTAGAGATCGGTTCAATGAGCAGTTCTTC
length: 13; D: NA; J: TRBJ2-2; V: TRBV14; size: many; CDR3: CASSLTRTGELFF; DNA: TGTGCCAGCAGCTTAACTAGGACCGGGGAGCTGTTTTTT
length: 15; D: NA; J: TRBJ1-6; V: TRBV6-2/TRBV6-3; size: many; CDR3: CASTLLGQINSPLHF; DNA: TGTGCCAGTACCTTACTCGGACAGATTAATTCACCCCTCCACTTT
length: 14; D: TRBD1; J: TRBJ2-5; V: TRBV27; size: many; CDR3: CASSLQGVGETQYF; DNA: TGTGCCAGCAGTCTTCAGGGGGTAGGGGAGACCCAGTACTTC
length: 14; D: TRBD1; J: TRBJ1-2; V: TRBV6-5; size: few; CDR3: CASSRTGGSDGYTF; DNA: TGTGCCAGCAGTCGGACAGGGGGCAGTGATGGCTACACCTTC
length: 15; D: NA; J: TRBJ1-1; V: TRBV3-1; size: NA; CDR3: CASSPRLSGTDEAFF; DNA: TGTGCCAGCAGCCCCCGTCTGTCAGGGACGGATGAAGCTTTCTTT
length: 17; D: TRBD1; J: TRBJ1-2; V: TRBV28; size: few; CDR3: CASSGSGTGWTDYGYTF; DNA: TGTGCCAGCAGCGGGTCCGGGACAGGGTGGACGGACTATGGCTACACCTTC
length: 15; D: NA; J: TRBJ1-2; V: TRBV5-5; size: NA; CDR3: CASSPSTQVFPGYTF; DNA: TGTGCCAGCAGCCCCTCGACACAGGTCTTCCCCGGCTACACCTTC
length: 16; D: TRBD1; J: TRBJ1-2; V: TRBV20-1; size: NA; CDR3: CSASLLLGQDNYGYTF; DNA: TGCAGTGCTAGTTTATTGCTGGGACAGGATAACTATGGCTACACCTTC
length: 15; D: NA; J: TRBJ2-1; V: TRBV5-1; size: many; CDR3: CASSLGLDPNNEQFF; DNA: TGCGCCAGCAGCTTGGGGCTAGACCCCAACAATGAGCAGTTCTTC
length: 16; D: NA; J: TRBJ1-1; V: TRBV4-2; size: NA; CDR3: CASSPGFRGLNTEAFF; DNA: TGTGCCAGCAGCCCCGGATTCAGGGGCCTGAACACTGAAGCTTTCTTT
length: 16; D: NA; J: TRBJ2-7; V: TRBV7-2; size: NA; CDR3: CASSRTATENSYEQYF; DNA: TGTGCCAGCAGCCGGACCGCTACCGAGAACTCCTACGAGCAGTACTTC
length: 15; D: TRBD1; J: TRBJ2-2; V: TRBV9; size: many; CDR3: CASSATGTNTGELFF; DNA: TGTGCCAGCAGCGCGACAGGGACGAACACCGGGGAGCTGTTTTTT
length: 11; D: NA; J: TRBJ1-1; V: TRBV28; size: few; CDR3: CASRETGEAFF; DNA: TGTGCCAGCAGGGAAACAGGGGAAGCTTTCTTT
length: 13; D: NA; J: TRBJ2-2; V: TRBV5-1; size: NA; CDR3: CASSLMGEGELFF; DNA: TGCGCCAGCAGCTTGATGGGGGAAGGGGAGCTGTTTTTT
length: 12; D: NA; J: TRBJ2-5; V: TRBV6-2/TRBV6-3; size: few; CDR3: CASRRDQETQYF; DNA: TGTGCCAGCAGGCGGGACCAAGAGACCCAGTACTTC
length: 13; D: NA; J: TRBJ1-6; V: TRBV4-3; size: NA; CDR3: CASSQVVRSPLHF; DNA: TGCGCCAGCAGCCAAGTCGTGAGGTCACCCCTCCACTTT
length: 14; D: NA; J: TRBJ2-2; V: TRBV27; size: NA; CDR3: CASSLTGTAGELFF; DNA: TGTGCCAGCAGTCTGACAGGAACGGCCGGGGAGCTGTTTTTT
length: 14; D: TRBD1; J: TRBJ1-5; V: TRBV20-1; size: NA; CDR3: CSAGGQGWDQPQHF; DNA: TGCAGTGCTGGAGGACAGGGCTGGGATCAGCCCCAGCATTTT
length: 14; D: NA; J: TRBJ1-1; V: TRBV6-4; size: NA; CDR3: CASSPLLRLTEAFF; DNA: TGTGCCAGCAGCCCCCTTCTGAGGCTCACTGAAGCTTTCTTT
length: 19; D: NA; J: TRBJ2-3; V: TRBV25-1; size: NA; CDR3: CASSEGAGRIGIGTDTQYF; DNA: TGTGCCAGCAGTGAGGGGGCAGGGAGGATTGGAATTGGCACAGATACGCAGTATTTT